This T cell receptor (beta chain) was sequenced in a study of blood T cell repertoires in COVID-19. The overall study: Acute and convalescent COVID-19 specimens originated in the United States, Italy and Spain. T cells, B-cell-depleted T cells, or PBMCs supplied cDNA or gDNA.

Authors' analysis steps: Researchers report that nucleated cell counts were estimated from reference gene primer amplification. Sequenced by immunoSEQ multiplex PCR; TCRdb stores in-frame clones only, minus some. The V and J calls and clone size were taken over from that table, and D and trimming were inferred from the DNA. This table has some 200,000 clones, under 85% appearing once. The CDR3 spans 15 residues. Looked up from germline, CDR1 is SGHTA and CDR2 is FQGTGA. Trimming cost V 2 bases and J 3 bases; bases outside gene matches: 1. This receptor was identified in an elderly woman with COVID-19, enrolled during active disease. Sequencing input: peripheral blood. The rearrangement uses TRBV7-3 and TRBJ2-2; 9 bases are a match to TRBD1. The CDR3 loop is CASSLGTGYTGELFF. CDR3 sequence (DNA): TGTGCCAGCAGCTTAGGGACAGGGTACACCGGGGAGCTGTTTTTT. Combining the CDR3 with reference TRBV7-3 and TRBJ2-2 gives the whole variable domain GAGVSQTPSNKVTEKGKYVELRCDPISGHTALYWYRQSLGQGPEFLIYFQGTGAADDSGLPNDRFFAVRPEGSVSTLKIQRTERGDSAVYLCASSLGTGYTGELFFGEGSRLTVL.